This T cell receptor (beta chain) was profiled in a study of human T cells and chemical hapten exposure. Study-level background: The study enrolled mostly female patients with alopecia areata, totalis or universalis.

TCRdb reanalysed the RACE reads using MiXCR and keeps one entry per CDR3 protein. The table lists 300,000 to 350,000 distinct CDR3 sequences, approximately 6.3% of them singletons. The time point is: patch test 1, 2 weeks after DPC sensitization. As for treatment: therapeutic diphenylcyclopropenone sensitization with weekly scalp DPC. This clonotype occurred many times. This CDR3 has 17 amino acids. Sequenced here: whole blood, sampled in connection with sensitization to the hapten diphenylcyclopropenone (DPC). The sequence was obtained from a young woman with alopecia areata. Some clones in this sample may be carry-over from other donors' samples. This chain links TRBV12-2 with TRBJ2-7; no DNA check was done on the table's D call, TRBD1. TRBV12-2 is marked as a pseudogene. The CDR3 protein is CASRPRWGGTTTYEQYF. Written as DNA, the CDR3 is TGTGCAAGTCGCCCCAGATGGGGGGGGACGACTACCTACGAGCAGTACTTC.